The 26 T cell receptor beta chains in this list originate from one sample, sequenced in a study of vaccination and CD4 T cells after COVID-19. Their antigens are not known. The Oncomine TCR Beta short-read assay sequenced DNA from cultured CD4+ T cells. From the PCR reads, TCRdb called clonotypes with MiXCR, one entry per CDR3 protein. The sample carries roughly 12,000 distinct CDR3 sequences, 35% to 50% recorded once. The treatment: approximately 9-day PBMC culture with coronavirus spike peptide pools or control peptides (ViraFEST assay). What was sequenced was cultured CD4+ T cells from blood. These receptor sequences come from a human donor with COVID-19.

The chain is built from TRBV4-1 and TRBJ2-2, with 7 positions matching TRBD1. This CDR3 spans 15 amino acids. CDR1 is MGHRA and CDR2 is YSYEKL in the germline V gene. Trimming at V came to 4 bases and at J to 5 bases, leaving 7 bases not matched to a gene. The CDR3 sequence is CASSLDRVRTGELFF. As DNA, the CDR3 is TGCGCCAGCAGCCTTGACAGGGTCCGGACCGGGGAGCTGTTTTTT.

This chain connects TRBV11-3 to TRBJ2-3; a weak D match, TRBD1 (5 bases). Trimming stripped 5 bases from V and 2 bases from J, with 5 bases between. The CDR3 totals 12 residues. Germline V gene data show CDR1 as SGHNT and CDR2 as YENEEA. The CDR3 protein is CASSGATDTQYF. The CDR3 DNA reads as TGTGCCAGCAGCGGGGCCACAGATACGCAGTATTTT.

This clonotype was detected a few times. CDR3 sequence reads: CASSKTAGVSPHNQPQHF. DNA of the CDR3: TGTGCCAGCAGCAAGACTGCAGGGGTATCCCCCCACAATCAGCCCCAGCATTTT. The chain is built from TRBV7-9 and TRBJ1-5; the D gene is possibly TRBD1 (6 bases). Trimming stripped 5 bases from V and 3 bases from J, with 23 bases between. Germline-derived CDR1 and CDR2 are SEHNR and FQNEAQ (reference sequence). CDR3 length: 18 amino acids.

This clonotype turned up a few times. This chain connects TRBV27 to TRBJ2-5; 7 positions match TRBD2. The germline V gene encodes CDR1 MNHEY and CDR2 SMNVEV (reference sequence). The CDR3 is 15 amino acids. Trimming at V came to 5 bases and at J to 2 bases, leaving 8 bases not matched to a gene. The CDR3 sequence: CASSQAGAIQETQYF. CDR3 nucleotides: TGTGCCAGCAGTCAGGCGGGAGCTATACAAGAGACCCAGTACTTC.

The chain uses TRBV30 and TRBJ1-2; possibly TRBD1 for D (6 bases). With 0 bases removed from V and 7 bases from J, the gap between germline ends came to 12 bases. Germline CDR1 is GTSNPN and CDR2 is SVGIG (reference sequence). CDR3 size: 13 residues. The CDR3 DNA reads TGTGCCTGGAGTGTAACAGGGAGGGGTGGCTACACCTTC. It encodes CAWSVTGRGGYTF.

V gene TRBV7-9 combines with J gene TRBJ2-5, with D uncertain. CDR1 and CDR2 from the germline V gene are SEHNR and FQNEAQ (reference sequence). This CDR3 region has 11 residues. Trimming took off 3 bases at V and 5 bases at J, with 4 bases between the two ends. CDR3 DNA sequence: TGTGCCAGCAGCTTCATGGAGACCCAGTACTTC. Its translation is CASSFMETQYF.

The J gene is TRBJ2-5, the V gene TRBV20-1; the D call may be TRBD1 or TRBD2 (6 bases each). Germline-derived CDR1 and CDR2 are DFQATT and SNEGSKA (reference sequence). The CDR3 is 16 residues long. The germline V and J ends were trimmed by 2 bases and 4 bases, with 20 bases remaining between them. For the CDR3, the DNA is TGCAGTGCTAGACGGCCCGGGGGCAGGGGAGGAGAGACCCAGTACTTC. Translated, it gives CSARRPGGRGGETQYF.

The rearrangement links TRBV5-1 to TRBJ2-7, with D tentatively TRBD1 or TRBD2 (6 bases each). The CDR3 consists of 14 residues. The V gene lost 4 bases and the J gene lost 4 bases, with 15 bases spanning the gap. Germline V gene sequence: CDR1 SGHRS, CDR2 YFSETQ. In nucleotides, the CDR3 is TGCGCCAGCAGCGGGGCGGGACAAGCGTACGAGCAGTACTTC. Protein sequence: CASSGAGQAYEQYF.

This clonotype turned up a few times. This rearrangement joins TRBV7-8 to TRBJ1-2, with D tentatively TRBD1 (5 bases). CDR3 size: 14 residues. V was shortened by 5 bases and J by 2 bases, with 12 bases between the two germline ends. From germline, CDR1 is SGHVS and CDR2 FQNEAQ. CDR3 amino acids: CASSLPDRNYGYTF. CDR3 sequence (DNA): TGTGCCAGCAGCCTGCCTGACAGAAACTATGGCTACACCTTC.

CDR3 loop: CASSESGASNQPQHF. The DNA for the CDR3 is TGTGCCAGCAGTGAGTCGGGGGCTAGCAATCAGCCCCAGCATTTT. The chain carries TRBV25-1 and TRBJ1-5, with D tentatively TRBD1 (6 bases). The germline gives CDR1 MGHDK, CDR2 SYGVNS. The V gene lost 3 bases and the J gene lost 0 bases, with 9 bases spanning the gap. The CDR3 length is 15 residues.

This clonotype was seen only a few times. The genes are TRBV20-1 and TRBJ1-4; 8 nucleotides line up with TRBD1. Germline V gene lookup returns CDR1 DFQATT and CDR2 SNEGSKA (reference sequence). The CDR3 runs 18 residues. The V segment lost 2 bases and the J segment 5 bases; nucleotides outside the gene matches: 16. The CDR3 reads CSARTSRGQDVRNEKLFF. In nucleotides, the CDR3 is TGCAGTGCTAGAACCTCAAGGGGACAGGACGTACGAAATGAAAAACTGTTTTTT.

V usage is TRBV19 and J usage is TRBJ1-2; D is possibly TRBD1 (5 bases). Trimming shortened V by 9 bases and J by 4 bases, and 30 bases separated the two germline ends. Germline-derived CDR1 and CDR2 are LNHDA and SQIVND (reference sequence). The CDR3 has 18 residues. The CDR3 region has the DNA TGTGCCAGCAATCCATTGCGGCCCGGGACGGACCTTTTCTATGGCTACACCTTC. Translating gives CASNPLRPGTDLFYGYTF.

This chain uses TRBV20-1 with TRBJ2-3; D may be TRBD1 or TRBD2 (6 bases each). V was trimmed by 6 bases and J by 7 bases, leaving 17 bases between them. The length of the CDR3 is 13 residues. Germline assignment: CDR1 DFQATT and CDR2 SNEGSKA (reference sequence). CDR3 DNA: TGCAGTGCCGAAGGAGGGGGGCATAATACGCAGTATTTT. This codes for CSAEGGGHNTQYF.

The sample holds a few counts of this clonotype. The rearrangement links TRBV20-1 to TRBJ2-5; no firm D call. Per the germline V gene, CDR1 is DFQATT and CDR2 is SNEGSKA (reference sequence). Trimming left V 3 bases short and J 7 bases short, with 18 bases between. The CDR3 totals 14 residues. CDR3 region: CSARGEELYRTQYF. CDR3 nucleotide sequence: TGCAGTGCTAGGGGCGAGGAGCTCTATCGGACCCAGTACTTC.

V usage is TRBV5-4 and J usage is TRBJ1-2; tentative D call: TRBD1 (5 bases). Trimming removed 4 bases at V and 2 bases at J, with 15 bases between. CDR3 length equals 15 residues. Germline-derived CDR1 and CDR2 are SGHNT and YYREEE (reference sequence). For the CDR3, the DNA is TGTGCCAGCAGCCCTCAGGGCGGGGCAAACTATGGCTACACCTTC. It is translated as CASSPQGGANYGYTF. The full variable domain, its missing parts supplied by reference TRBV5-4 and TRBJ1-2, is ETGVTQSPTHLIKTRGQQVTLRCSSQSGHNTVSWYQQALGQGPQFIFQYYREEENGRGNFPPRFSGLQFPNYSSELNVNALELDDSALYLCASSPQGGANYGYTFGSGTRLTVV.

This CDR3 reads CASSFRLAADTQYF. CDR3 bases: TGTGCCAGCAGCTTCCGACTAGCGGCAGATACGCAGTATTTT. The chain links TRBV7-3 to TRBJ2-3; 9 nucleotides agree with TRBD2. V lost 3 bases to trimming and J lost 4 bases; unmatched junction nucleotides: 2. The CDR3 runs to 14 residues. Germline-derived CDR1 and CDR2 are SGHTA and FQGTGA.

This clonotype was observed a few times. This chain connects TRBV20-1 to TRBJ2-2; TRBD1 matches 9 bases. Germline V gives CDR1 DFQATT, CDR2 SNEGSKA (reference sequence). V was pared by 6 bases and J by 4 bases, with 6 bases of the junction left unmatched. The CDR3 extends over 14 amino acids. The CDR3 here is CSAPRTGVTGELFF. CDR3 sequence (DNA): TGCAGTGCCCCTAGGACAGGGGTCACCGGGGAGCTGTTTTTT.

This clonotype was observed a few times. The CDR3 sequence is CASSPRSGRSNQPQHF. The CDR3 region has the DNA TGTGCCAGCAGTCCCCGCTCAGGCAGGAGCAATCAGCCCCAGCATTTT. The chain combines TRBV6-1 with TRBJ1-5; D ambiguous. Germline-derived CDR1 and CDR2 are MNHNS and SASEGT. Between the trimmed V and J ends, which lost 5 bases and 1 base, there was a span of 15 bases. CDR3 size: 16 residues.

The CDR3 loop is CASSLVHTEAFF. The CDR3 DNA is TGTGCCAGCAGCTTGGTTCACACTGAAGCTTTCTTT. The chain has TRBV5-4 and TRBJ1-1; D is ambiguous. The V end lost 0 bases, the J end lost 3 bases, and 3 bases lay between the germline ends. Per germline, CDR1 SGHNT and CDR2 YYREEE (reference sequence). This CDR3 is built from 12 residues. Drawing the rest from reference TRBV5-4 and TRBJ1-1, the complete variable domain is ETGVTQSPTHLIKTRGQQVTLRCSSQSGHNTVSWYQQALGQGPQFIFQYYREEENGRGNFPPRFSGLQFPNYSSELNVNALELDDSALYLCASSLVHTEAFFGQGTRLTVV.

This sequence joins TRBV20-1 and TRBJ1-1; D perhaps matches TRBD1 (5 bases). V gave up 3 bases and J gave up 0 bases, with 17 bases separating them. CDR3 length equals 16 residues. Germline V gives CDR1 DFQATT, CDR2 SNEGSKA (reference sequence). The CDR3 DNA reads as TGCAGTGCTAGGCCAATGGGGGTTTCCATGAACACTGAAGCTTTCTTT. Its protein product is CSARPMGVSMNTEAFF.

The chain's CDR3 is CASSPGPANEQFF. The CDR3 region has the DNA TGCGCCAGCAGCCCTGGCCCCGCCAATGAGCAGTTCTTC. This sequence joins TRBV5-1 and TRBJ2-1; D ambiguous. Trimming removed 4 bases at V and 6 bases at J, with 11 bases between. Germline V CDR1 and CDR2: SGHRS, YFSETQ. This CDR3 is built from 13 residues. Looking up the rest from reference TRBV5-1 and TRBJ2-1 gives the full variable domain: KAGVTQTPRYLIKTRGQQVTLSCSPISGHRSVSWYQQTPGQGLQFLFEYFSETQRNKGNFPGRFSGRQFSNSRSEMNVSTLELGDSALYLCASSPGPANEQFFGPGTRLTVL.

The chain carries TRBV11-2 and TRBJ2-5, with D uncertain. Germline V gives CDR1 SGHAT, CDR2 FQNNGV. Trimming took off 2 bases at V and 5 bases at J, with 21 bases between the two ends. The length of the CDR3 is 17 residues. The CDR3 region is CASSLTGLAGPRETQYF. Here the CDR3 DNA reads TGTGCCAGCAGCTTAACCGGCCTGGCAGGCCCCCGGGAGACCCAGTACTTC.

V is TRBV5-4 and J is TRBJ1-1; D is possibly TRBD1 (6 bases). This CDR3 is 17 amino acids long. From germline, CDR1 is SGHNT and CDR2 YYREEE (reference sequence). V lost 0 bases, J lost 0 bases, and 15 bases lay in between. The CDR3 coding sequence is TGTGCCAGCAGCTTGGCGGCCAGGGGCCACATGAACACTGAAGCTTTCTTT. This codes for CASSLAARGHMNTEAFF. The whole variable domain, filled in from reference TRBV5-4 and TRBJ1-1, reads ETGVTQSPTHLIKTRGQQVTLRCSSQSGHNTVSWYQQALGQGPQFIFQYYREEENGRGNFPPRFSGLQFPNYSSELNVNALELDDSALYLCASSLAARGHMNTEAFFGQGTRLTVV.

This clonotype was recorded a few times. CDR3 DNA: TGCAGTGCTAGAGAGACAGATAAAAGGCCCCAGCATTTT. Protein product: CSARETDKRPQHF. The chain uses TRBV20-1 and TRBJ1-5; possibly TRBD1 for D (5 bases). With 0 bases removed from V and 9 bases from J, the gap between germline ends came to 12 bases. Germline V gene sequence: CDR1 DFQATT, CDR2 SNEGSKA (reference sequence). The CDR3 contains 13 residues.

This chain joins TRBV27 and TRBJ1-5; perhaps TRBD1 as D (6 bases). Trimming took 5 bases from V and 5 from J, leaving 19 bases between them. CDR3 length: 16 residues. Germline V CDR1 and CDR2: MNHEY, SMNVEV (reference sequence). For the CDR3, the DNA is TGTGCCAGCAGTCTGCTGCCACAGGGAATGGATCAGCCCCAGCATTTT. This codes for CASSLLPQGMDQPQHF.

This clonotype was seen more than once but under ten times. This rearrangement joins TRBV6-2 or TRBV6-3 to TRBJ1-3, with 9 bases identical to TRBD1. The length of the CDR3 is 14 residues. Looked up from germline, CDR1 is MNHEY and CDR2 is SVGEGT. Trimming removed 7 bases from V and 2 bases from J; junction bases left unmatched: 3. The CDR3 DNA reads TGTGCCAGCAAACAGGGGGCTCCTGGAAACACCATATATTTT. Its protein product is CASKQGAPGNTIYF.